This T cell receptor (beta chain) was found in a study of blood T cell repertoires in COVID-19. Study in general: Italy, Spain and the United States were the sources of the convalescent and acute COVID-19 samples.

Looked up from germline, CDR1 is MNHNS and CDR2 is SASEGT. CDR3 length: 14 amino acids. Trimming cost V 3 bases and J 8 bases, with 11 bases left between them. Original processing methods: Nucleated cell number was recorded as an estimate derived from reference gene primer amplification. Assay: immunoSEQ multiplex PCR; the TCRdb copy retains only in-frame clones and omits some. V, J and clone size are taken as reported in that table, and D and trimming were inferred from the DNA itself. This sample yields nearly 100,000 clones, of which approximately 84% are seen a single time; 17% belongs to the top ten.

This clonotype was sampled from a woman in her sixties with acute or convalescent COVID-19. The chain joins TRBV6-1 to TRBJ1-6; possibly TRBD1 for D (5 bases). What was sequenced was peripheral blood. CDR3 residues: CASSEAIGDSPLHF. DNA of the CDR3: TGTGCCAGCAGTGAGGCCATAGGGGATTCACCCCTCCACTTT.